This TCR beta chain was recovered during a study of shared clonotypes between healthy human individuals. This CDR3 spans 15 amino acids. The V end was cut by 10 bases, the J end by 1 base, with 19 bases between. Germline lookup yields CDR1 LNHDA and CDR2 SQIVND (reference sequence). Sequencing was performed with immunoSEQ multiplex PCR; in TCRdb, only in-frame clones are kept and a portion is missing. The table has about 530,000 clones, 90% to 96% seen once. The investigators split CD4+ cells into a CD45RA+ naive subset and a CD45RA-negative memory subset. The chain employs TRBV19 and TRBJ1-1, with D possibly being TRBD1 (6 bases). The receptor was derived from a woman in her thirties in good health. Sequencing input: naive CD4+ T cells sorted from blood. Subset indicated: CD45RA+ positively selected. The CDR3 DNA is TGTGCCACTATACCGCCGGGGGCGAGGAACACTGAAGCTTTCTTT. This sequence encodes CATIPPGARNTEAFF. Based on the CDR3 plus reference TRBV19 and TRBJ1-1, the full variable domain is DGGITQSPKYLFRKEGQNVTLSCEQNLNHDAMYWYRQDPGQGLRLIYYSQIVNDFQKGDIAEGYSVSREKKESFPLTVTSAQKNPTAFYLCATIPPGARNTEAFFGQGTRLTVV.